This record looks at one TCR beta chain sequence and its context. Its antigen is undetermined. Adults of Caucasian background living in Nashville, Tennessee made up all donors. The data were taken from a study of shared clonotypes between healthy human individuals. Study results and limitations: The generation probabilities recorded for non-shared clonotypes fell below those of clonotypes shared by all four donors.

Clones were read by immunoSEQ multiplex PCR, and TCRdb kept only the in-frame ones, dropping some. The top ten clones hold around 0.14% of a sample with 2 million to 3 million clones, just over 90% of them seen once. The sample was naive CD4+ T cells sorted from blood. The subset denotes: CD45RA+ positively selected. The source is a man between 18 and 29 years old in good health.

CDR3 in DNA: TGTGCCAGCAGAGCCGACAGGGGAAGCACAGATACGCAGTATTTT. Translated, it gives CASRADRGSTDTQYF. This chain joins TRBV2 and TRBJ2-3; 8 bases align to TRBD1. Germline V CDR1 and CDR2: SNHLY, FYNNEI. There are 15 residues in the CDR3. V trimming: 6 bases; J trimming: 0 bases; junction bases outside the gene matches: 5.